Following are 8 T cell receptor beta chains from one sample sequenced in a study of T cell responses to AZD1222 COVID-19 vaccine. Some clones are missing from TCRdb's copy, which holds only in-frame ones; the method was immunoSEQ multiplex PCR. The sample records 150,000 to 200,000 clones, 94% being singletons. The source material was peripheral blood, sampled 28 days after the second AZD1222 dose. These receptors all come from an adult who received the AZD1222 COVID-19 vaccine.

This chain connects TRBV6-1 to TRBJ1-2; 11 positions match TRBD1. Germline V CDR1 and CDR2: MNHNS, SASEGT. This CDR3 spans 17 amino acids. Trimming at V came to 4 bases and at J to 1 base, leaving 8 bases not matched to a gene. The DNA for the CDR3 is TGTGCCAGCAGTGTACCGGACAGGGGGCGGAGTAACTATGGCTACACCTTC. Translated, it gives CASSVPDRGRSNYGYTF.

The rearrangement joins TRBV7-8 to TRBJ2-1, with 9 positions matching TRBD2. V lost 6 bases, J lost 5 bases, and 5 bases stayed unmatched. In germline, CDR1 is SGHVS, CDR2 FQNEAQ. This CDR3 region has 14 residues. The CDR3 region is CASSNLAGNNEQFF. The CDR3 DNA is TGTGCCAGCAGTAATCTAGCGGGAAACAATGAGCAGTTCTTC.

The J gene is TRBJ2-5, the V gene TRBV27; 11 bases are shared with TRBD1. The germline V gene encodes CDR1 MNHEY and CDR2 SMNVEV (reference sequence). J gave up 5 bases and V 8 bases, and 10 bases lay outside the gene matches. This CDR3 has 15 amino acids. CDR3 nucleotide sequence: TGTGCCAGCCGGCGAAGGGACAGGGGGGAGGAGACCCAGTACTTC. Encoded protein: CASRRRDRGEETQYF.

This chain uses TRBV5-1 with TRBJ1-1, with TRBD1 matching 11 bases. CDR3 length: 14 residues. V was pared by 4 bases and J by 11 bases, with 10 bases of the junction left unmatched. The germline gives CDR1 SGHRS, CDR2 YFSETQ. CDR3 sequence: CASSAGQGAGRAFF. The CDR3 DNA follows: TGCGCCAGCAGCGCAGGACAGGGGGCGGGGAGGGCTTTCTTT.

The chain is built from TRBV9 and TRBJ2-7, with unresolved D. The V and J ends lost 3 bases and 6 bases respectively, with 16 bases between them. This CDR3 is 14 amino acids long. The germline V gene has CDR1 SGDLS and CDR2 YYNGEE. In DNA, the CDR3 is TGTGCCAGCAGCGGGGTAGGAAGCGTGGGCGAGCAGTACTTC. It yields the protein CASSGVGSVGEQYF.

The V and J genes are TRBV10-3 and TRBJ2-2; D might be TRBD1 (5 bases). The germline gives CDR1 ENHRY, CDR2 SYGVKD. The CDR3 is 16 amino acids. Trimming pared 0 bases from V and 1 base from J, leaving 9 bases between. The CDR3 region has the DNA TGTGCCATCAGTGAGTCGATGGACAAGAACACCGGGGAGCTGTTTTTT. This encodes CAISESMDKNTGELFF.

The chain employs TRBV25-1 and TRBJ2-2; D perhaps matches TRBD2 (6 bases). This CDR3 is built from 14 residues. V lost 4 bases, J lost 4 bases, and 10 bases lay in between. From germline, CDR1 is MGHDK and CDR2 SYGVNS. The CDR3 protein is CASSGDFPTGELFF. The CDR3 bases are TGTGCCAGCAGTGGGGACTTCCCCACCGGGGAGCTGTTTTTT.

The chain combines TRBV25-1 with TRBJ2-3; no reliable D call. Germline V gives CDR1 MGHDK, CDR2 SYGVNS. The CDR3 covers 12 residues. V lost 4 bases and J lost 2, with 4 bases in between. The CDR3 sequence is CASSGDTDTQYF. The CDR3, as DNA: TGTGCCAGCAGTGGGGACACAGATACGCAGTATTTT.